The rows below give T cell receptor beta chains drawn from one sample of a study of T cell repertoires in cytomegalovirus infection. These receptors are not linked to any known antigen. TCRdb re-called the reads through MiXCR, storing one row per CDR3 protein. The table includes about 110,000 distinct CDR3 sequences, around 10% detected once. Source material: PBMCs, sequenced either directly or after in vitro stimulation (not recorded which). These receptors came from a human donor in good health (CMV status not recorded). Some clones in this sample may be carry-over from other donors' samples. Each CDR3 is given with its conserved first and last residue. The D gene is left open where the match is weak. For some rows the clone size is stated as once, few or many, or as a class when expanded; others skip it.

size: many; J: TRBJ2-5; V: TRBV7-8; D: -; length: 15; DNA: TGTGCCAGCAGCTTAAGCTCTAGCGTGACAGAGACCCAGTACTTC; CDR3: CASSLSSSVTETQYF
size: many; J: TRBJ2-6; V: TRBV7-2; D: TRBD1; length: 19; DNA: TGTGCCAGCAGCTTAACGACCCCTGGGACAGGGGCCGGGGCCAACGTCCTGACTTTC; CDR3: CASSLTTPGTGAGANVLTF
size: -; J: TRBJ1-1; V: TRBV5-1; D: TRBD1; length: 14; DNA: TGCGCCAGCAGCAGGACAGGGTTGAACACTGAAGCTTTCTTT; CDR3: CASSRTGLNTEAFF
size: many; J: TRBJ2-3; V: TRBV6-6; D: TRBD2; length: 15; DNA: TGTGCCAGCATCCCGGATAGCGGGAGCACAGATACGCAGTATTTT; CDR3: CASIPDSGSTDTQYF
size: few; J: TRBJ1-1; V: TRBV2; D: -; length: 13; DNA: TGTGCCAGCAGTGGGGAGACGAACACTGAAGCTTTCTTT; CDR3: CASSGETNTEAFF
size: many; J: TRBJ2-5; V: TRBV27; D: -; length: 15; DNA: TGTGCCAGCAGTTTTGTTGGGGCCGACAAGGAGACCCAGTACTTC; CDR3: CASSFVGADKETQYF
size: many; J: TRBJ1-1; V: TRBV6-2/TRBV6-3; D: -; length: 14; DNA: TGTGCCAGCAGTTACTCGAGCTATGGGACTGAAGCTTTCTTT; CDR3: CASSYSSYGTEAFF
size: few; J: TRBJ2-7; V: TRBV28; D: -; length: 14; DNA: TGTGCCAGCAGTTCCCCGGACGGACCCTACGAGCAGTACTTC; CDR3: CASSSPDGPYEQYF
size: many; J: TRBJ2-1; V: TRBV7-2; D: TRBD2; length: 14; DNA: TGTGCCAGTAAAAGCGGGAGGGCCGACAATGAGCAGTTCTTC; CDR3: CASKSGRADNEQFF
size: many; J: TRBJ1-3; V: TRBV28; D: -; length: 16; DNA: TGTGCCAGCAGTTCTACGCGGGGTTCCGGGGGAAACACCATATATTTT; CDR3: CASSSTRGSGGNTIYF
size: many; J: TRBJ2-3; V: TRBV7-2; D: TRBD2; length: 15; DNA: TGTGCCAGCTCCCTCCCGCTAGCGGTCACAGATACGCAGTATTTT; CDR3: CASSLPLAVTDTQYF
size: many; J: TRBJ1-2; V: TRBV19; D: -; length: 18; DNA: TGTGCCAGTAGTATAGATAATCCGGGAGCGAAAAGGGGGTATGGCTACACCTTC; CDR3: CASSIDNPGAKRGYGYTF
size: -; J: TRBJ2-7; V: TRBV6-5; D: TRBD2; length: 14; DNA: TGTGCGAGCGGGGTATTTGGGAGGGACTACGAGCAGTACTTC; CDR3: CASGVFGRDYEQYF
size: few; J: TRBJ2-7; V: TRBV12-3/TRBV12-4; D: -; length: 18; DNA: TGTGCCAGCAGTTTCCAAGGTGGGTCGTCCCGGAGCTCCTACGAGCAGTACTTC; CDR3: CASSFQGGSSRSSYEQYF
size: few; J: TRBJ2-1; V: TRBV6-2/TRBV6-3; D: TRBD2; length: 15; DNA: TGTGCCAGCACCAAGGGGACTAGCGGGAGTTATGAGCAGTTCTTC; CDR3: CASTKGTSGSYEQFF
size: many; J: TRBJ1-1; V: TRBV11-3; D: -; length: 12; DNA: TGTGCCAGCAGCTTAGAGCGGGCGAGGGCTTTCTTT; CDR3: CASSLERARAFF
size: few; J: TRBJ1-2; V: TRBV19; D: TRBD1; length: 15; DNA: TGTGCCAGTAGTAACCCCGGACAGGGTAGCTATGGCTACACCTTC; CDR3: CASSNPGQGSYGYTF
size: many; J: TRBJ1-4; V: TRBV6-6; D: TRBD1; length: 14; DNA: TGTGCCAGCAGTTCACAGGGGGGGATTGAAAAACTGTTTTTT; CDR3: CASSSQGGIEKLFF
size: many; J: TRBJ1-3; V: TRBV11-3; D: -; length: 15; DNA: TGTGCCAGCAGCTTAGATCCATCTCCTGGAAACACCATATATTTT; CDR3: CASSLDPSPGNTIYF
size: -; J: TRBJ2-1; V: TRBV15; D: TRBD2; length: 16; DNA: TGTGCCACCAGCAGAGATCGACTAGCGGCTTACAATGAGCAGTTCTTC; CDR3: CATSRDRLAAYNEQFF
size: -; J: TRBJ1-4; V: TRBV5-1; D: TRBD1; length: 15; DNA: TGCGCCAGCAGCTTGGAGGGGACAGGGGGTGAAAAACTGTTTTTT; CDR3: CASSLEGTGGEKLFF
size: -; J: TRBJ2-3; V: TRBV5-6; D: -; length: 11; DNA: TGTGCCAGCAGCCGAAAAGAGGTTCGGTATTTT; CDR3: CASSRKEVRYF
size: many; J: TRBJ2-1; V: TRBV28; D: TRBD2; length: 15; DNA: TGTGCCAGCAGTCCAGGACTAGCGGGGATCCATGAGCAGTTCTTC; CDR3: CASSPGLAGIHEQFF
size: -; J: TRBJ2-1; V: TRBV5-4; D: TRBD2; length: 15; DNA: TGTGCCAGCAGTTTTACTAGCGGATACTACAATGAGCAGTTCTTC; CDR3: CASSFTSGYYNEQFF
size: -; J: TRBJ2-1; V: TRBV27; D: -; length: 18; DNA: TGTGCCAGCAGTTTATCCGCGACAGGCAACTCGACTTACAATGAGCAGTTCTTC; CDR3: CASSLSATGNSTYNEQFF
size: -; J: TRBJ2-3; V: TRBV2; D: -; length: 13; DNA: TGTGCCAGCAAGAATAGCTTGTCAGATACGCAGTATTTT; CDR3: CASKNSLSDTQYF
size: many; J: TRBJ2-5; V: TRBV7-2; D: TRBD2; length: 16; DNA: TGTGCCAGCAGCCTGCCGGGACTAGCGCCCCCCGAGACCCAGTACTTC; CDR3: CASSLPGLAPPETQYF
size: few; J: TRBJ2-6; V: TRBV6-2/TRBV6-3; D: -; length: 15; DNA: TGTGCCAGCAGTGACCAAATCTCTGGGGCCAACGTCCTGACTTTC; CDR3: CASSDQISGANVLTF
size: -; J: TRBJ2-2; V: TRBV14; D: -; length: 14; DNA: TGTGCCAGCAGCCAAGTTGTGGGAGCCGGGGAGCTGTTTTTT; CDR3: CASSQVVGAGELFF
size: few; J: TRBJ2-5; V: TRBV6-5; D: -; length: 14; DNA: TGTGCCAGCAGTCAGTCCGGGACGCCGCGGACCCAGTACTTC; CDR3: CASSQSGTPRTQYF
size: few; J: TRBJ2-6; V: TRBV6-2/TRBV6-3; D: TRBD2; length: 16; DNA: TGTGCCAGCAGACTCTCGGGACTAGCTGGGGCCAACGTCCTGACTTTC; CDR3: CASRLSGLAGANVLTF
size: many; J: TRBJ2-1; V: TRBV7-8; D: -; length: 11; DNA: TGTGCCAGCAACTGGGGGGATGAGCAGTTCTTC; CDR3: CASNWGDEQFF
size: many; J: TRBJ1-1; V: TRBV27; D: TRBD1; length: 13; DNA: TGTGCCAGCAGTCCCCCCGGGACAGTTGAAGCTTTCTTT; CDR3: CASSPPGTVEAFF
size: -; J: TRBJ1-2; V: TRBV6-1; D: -; length: 12; DNA: TGTGCCAGCACTCCCGTCCGTTATGGCTACACCTTC; CDR3: CASTPVRYGYTF
size: many; J: TRBJ1-1; V: TRBV12-3/TRBV12-4; D: TRBD1; length: 15; DNA: TGTGCCAGCAGTATACCGGGACAGGGGAACACTGAAGCTTTCTTT; CDR3: CASSIPGQGNTEAFF
size: few; J: TRBJ2-4; V: TRBV6-1; D: -; length: 14; DNA: TGTGCCAGCAGTGAACACGGAGCCAAAAACATTCAGTACTTC; CDR3: CASSEHGAKNIQYF
size: many; J: TRBJ2-7; V: TRBV30; D: TRBD1; length: 14; DNA: TGTGCCTGGAAACTAGACAGGGCGGTCTACGAGCAGTACTTC; CDR3: CAWKLDRAVYEQYF
size: many; J: TRBJ2-3; V: TRBV10-3; D: TRBD1; length: 16; DNA: TGTGCCATCAGTCGGACCCTGCAGGGGGGCACAGATACGCAGTATTTT; CDR3: CAISRTLQGGTDTQYF
size: many; J: TRBJ2-1; V: TRBV29-1; D: TRBD2; length: 13; DNA: TGCAGCGTTGATTCGGGAGGGACCAATGAGCAGTTCTTC; CDR3: CSVDSGGTNEQFF
size: -; J: TRBJ1-1; V: TRBV27; D: -; length: 14; DNA: TGTGCCAGCAGCCGACAGGCGCGGTACACTGAAGCTTTCTTT; CDR3: CASSRQARYTEAFF
size: many; J: TRBJ1-1; V: TRBV18; D: TRBD1; length: 17; DNA: TGTGCCAGCTCACCAGCCCAAGGGACAGGCCTTAACACTGAAGCTTTCTTT; CDR3: CASSPAQGTGLNTEAFF
size: many; J: TRBJ2-7; V: TRBV18; D: TRBD2; length: 14; DNA: TGTGCCAGCTCACGGGACTACACTGCCTACGAGCAGTACTTC; CDR3: CASSRDYTAYEQYF
size: few; J: TRBJ2-2; V: TRBV18; D: TRBD1; length: 16; DNA: TGTGCCAGCTCACCCCAGGGACAGGGGAACACCGGGGAGCTGTTTTTT; CDR3: CASSPQGQGNTGELFF